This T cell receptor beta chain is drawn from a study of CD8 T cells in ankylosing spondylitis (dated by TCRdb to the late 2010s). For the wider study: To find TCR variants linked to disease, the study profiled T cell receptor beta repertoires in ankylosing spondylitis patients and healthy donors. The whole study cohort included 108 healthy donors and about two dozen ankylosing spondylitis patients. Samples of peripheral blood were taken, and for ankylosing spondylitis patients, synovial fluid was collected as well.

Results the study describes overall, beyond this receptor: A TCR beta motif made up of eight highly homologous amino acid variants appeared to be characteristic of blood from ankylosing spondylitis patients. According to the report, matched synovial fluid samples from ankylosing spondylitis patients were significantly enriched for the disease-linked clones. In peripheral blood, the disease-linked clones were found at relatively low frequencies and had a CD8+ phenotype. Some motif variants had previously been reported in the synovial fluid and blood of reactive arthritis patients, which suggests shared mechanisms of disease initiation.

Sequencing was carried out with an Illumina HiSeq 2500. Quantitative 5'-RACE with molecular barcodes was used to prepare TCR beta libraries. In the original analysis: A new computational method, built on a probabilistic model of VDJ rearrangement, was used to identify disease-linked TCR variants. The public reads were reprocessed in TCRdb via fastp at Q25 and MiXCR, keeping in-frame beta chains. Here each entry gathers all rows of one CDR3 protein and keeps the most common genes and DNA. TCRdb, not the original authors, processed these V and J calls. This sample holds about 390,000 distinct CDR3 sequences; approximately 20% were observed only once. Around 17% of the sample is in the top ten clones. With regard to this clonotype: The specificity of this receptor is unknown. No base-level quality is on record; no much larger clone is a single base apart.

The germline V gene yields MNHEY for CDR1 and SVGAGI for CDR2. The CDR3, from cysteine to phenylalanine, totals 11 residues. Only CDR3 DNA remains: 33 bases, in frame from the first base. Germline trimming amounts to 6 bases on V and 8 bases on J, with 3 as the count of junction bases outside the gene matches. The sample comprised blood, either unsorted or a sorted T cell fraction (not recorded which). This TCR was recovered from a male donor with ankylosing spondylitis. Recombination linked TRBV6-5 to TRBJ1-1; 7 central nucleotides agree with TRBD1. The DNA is TGTGCCAGCAGACGGGACAGCGAAGCTTTCTTT. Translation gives CASRRDSEAFF.